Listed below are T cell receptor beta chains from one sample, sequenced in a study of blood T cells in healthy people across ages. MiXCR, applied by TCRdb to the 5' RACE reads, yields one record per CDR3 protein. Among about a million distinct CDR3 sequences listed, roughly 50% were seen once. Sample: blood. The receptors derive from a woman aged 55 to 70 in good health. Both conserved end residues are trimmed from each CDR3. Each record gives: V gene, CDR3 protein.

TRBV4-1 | ASSQIAGDYYKQY
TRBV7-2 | ASSREVARGHEQY
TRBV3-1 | ASSQEGGPTPQY
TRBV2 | ASSEYSGRLDEQY
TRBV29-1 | SAKKYRDGDQY
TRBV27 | ASSLRDREFSEQY
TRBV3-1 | ASTIGTLYSPLH
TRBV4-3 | ASSQEQGRTETQY
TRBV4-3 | ASDQSGRTAYNEQF
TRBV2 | ASRGTGLQETQY
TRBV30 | AWRRDRPSFRDTEAF
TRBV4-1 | ATRQGVGYGYT
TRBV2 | ASSKGGVTNTEAF
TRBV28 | ASNLGGGGQPQH
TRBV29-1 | SVVLGGGYGYT
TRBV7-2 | ASSFDRTTGELF